This T cell receptor (beta chain) was profiled in a study of blood T cell repertoires in COVID-19. The wider study: Samples came from the United States, Italy and Spain, spanning acute and convalescent COVID-19. Sources were T cells, B-cell-depleted T cells, or PBMCs; the material itself was cDNA or gDNA.

Per the original methods: The assay estimated nucleated cells by amplifying reference gene primers. Clones were read by immunoSEQ multiplex PCR, and TCRdb kept only the in-frame ones, dropping some. From that table come the V and J calls and clone size; the DNA was used to work out D and trimming. The sample holds tens of thousands of clones, around 90% seen once. This TCR came from a man aged 65 to 85 with acute or convalescent COVID-19. The sequenced material came from peripheral blood.

CDR3 region: CASSIGLAPNVNEQFF. As DNA, the CDR3 is TGTGCCAGTAGTATCGGCCTAGCGCCCAACGTGAATGAGCAGTTCTTC. The V gene is TRBV19, the J gene TRBJ2-1; possible D gene TRBD2, 6 bases. Trimming removed 3 bases from V and 7 bases from J, with 19 bases in between. Germline lookup yields CDR1 LNHDA and CDR2 SQIVND (reference sequence). The CDR3 is 16 residues long.